The rows below give T cell receptor beta chains drawn from one sample of a study of read filtering for tumor transcriptome and immune sequencing. TCRdb re-derived calls from the reads in MiXCR, one entry per CDR3 protein. The table lists about 40,000 distinct CDR3 sequences, about an eighth of them singletons. Material for sequencing was a population of CD138-negative cells sorted from bone marrow. The receptors here all came from a donor at least 40 years old with multiple myeloma. The CDR3 runs from the conserved cysteine through the conserved F or W. A D gene is named only where the DNA matches it firmly. Size values are once, few and many counts, or a class for expanded clones, and some rows have none.

cdr3_length	clone_size	v_call	d_call	j_call	cdr3_nt	cdr3_aa
14	many	TRBV7-9	NA	TRBJ2-2	TGTGCCAGCAGCCTCGAGACTCTCACCGGGGAGCTGTTTTTT	CASSLETLTGELFF
15	many	TRBV2	TRBD1	TRBJ2-7	TGTGCCAGCAGGAGGGACAGGGAAACCTCCTACGAGCAGTACTTC	CASRRDRETSYEQYF
17	many	TRBV7-2	TRBD1	TRBJ2-7	TGTGCCAGCAGCTGGACCCGGGACAGGGGGAGGCCCCGCGAGCAGTACTTC	CASSWTRDRGRPREQYF
14	many	TRBV2	NA	TRBJ2-1	TGTGCCAGCAGTGAAAGAGGGTTCTACAATGAGCAGTTCTTC	CASSERGFYNEQFF
15	many	TRBV5-1	NA	TRBJ2-5	TGCGCCAGCAGTTTCGGGGAAGCGGCACAAGAGACCCAGTACTTC	CASSFGEAAQETQYF
21	many	TRBV7-9	TRBD1	TRBJ2-2	TGTGCCAGCCCTCACACGACGGACAGGGGAGTGGTGAGAGGTGTCACCGGGGAGCTGTTTTTT	CASPHTTDRGVVRGVTGELFF
14	many	TRBV30	TRBD2	TRBJ2-7	TGTGCCCTGGGGGGGTACGGTGCGTTTTACGAGCAGTACTTC	CALGGYGAFYEQYF
14	many	TRBV29-1	NA	TRBJ2-1	TGCAGCGTTGGGAAGCAGTTGGAGTACAATGAGCAGTTCTTC	CSVGKQLEYNEQFF
15	many	TRBV7-9	TRBD2	TRBJ2-7	TGTGCCAGCAGCTCGGGGGGGACCCTCTCCTACGAGCAGTACTTC	CASSSGGTLSYEQYF
12	many	TRBV28	NA	TRBJ2-2	TGTGCCAGCACCCGGGGCACCGGGGAGCTGTTTTTT	CASTRGTGELFF
15	many	TRBV7-9	TRBD2	TRBJ2-7	TGTGCCAGCAGCCCCCCGAGAAGCGGGGGCGCCGAGCAGTACTTC	CASSPPRSGGAEQYF
12	many	TRBV28	NA	TRBJ1-5	TGTGCCAGCAGTGAGGAGGGTCAGCCCCAGCATTTT	CASSEEGQPQHF
16	many	TRBV12-3/TRBV12-4	NA	TRBJ2-1	TGTGCCAGCAGTTTAAGGCGAGCGTACTCCTACAATGAGCAGTTCTTC	CASSLRRAYSYNEQFF
11	many	TRBV7-7	NA	TRBJ2-1	TGTGCCCCGCTGGGGCAGGATGAGCAGTTCTTC	CAPLGQDEQFF
14	NA	TRBV6-1	TRBD1	TRBJ2-3	TGTGCCAGCAGCCTATGGACAGGAGGAGATACGCAGTATTTT	CASSLWTGGDTQYF
13	many	TRBV5-5	NA	TRBJ1-1	TGTGCCAGCAGCTCGCCAGCGGGGACTGAAGCTTTCTTT	CASSSPAGTEAFF
13	NA	TRBV9	NA	TRBJ1-6	TGTACCAGCGCACGAGCTGGGACCACTGAAGCCTTCTTT	CTSARAGTTEAFF
14	many	TRBV12-3/TRBV12-4	TRBD1	TRBJ2-1	TGTGCCAGCACCCCCCGGGACAGGGGGCCTGAGCAGTTCTTC	CASTPRDRGPEQFF
13	many	TRBV11-3	NA	TRBJ1-1	TGTGCCAGCAGCTTAGATACAACGTCTGAAGCTTTCTTT	CASSLDTTSEAFF
23	NA	TRBV6-6	TRBD2	TRBJ2-4	TGTGCCAGCAGTTACCTTGGACTAGCGGGGAAACCTTCGCACTCCCTAGCCAAAAACATTCAGTACTTC	CASSYLGLAGKPSHSLAKNIQYF
16	many	TRBV20-1	NA	TRBJ1-1	TGCAGTGCTAGGCCGCGGGGAGCCCCTGGGAACACTGAAGCTTTCTTT	CSARPRGAPGNTEAFF
14	NA	TRBV4-1	NA	TRBJ1-3	TGCGCCAGCAGCCAAGACGAAGCTGGAAACACCATATATTTT	CASSQDEAGNTIYF
15	many	TRBV20-1	TRBD1	TRBJ1-1	TGCAGTGCTGCCGGGACAGGGTATTTTCAGGGTGAAGCTTTCTTT	CSAAGTGYFQGEAFF
16	NA	TRBV4-1	NA	TRBJ2-1	TGCGCCAGCAGCCAAGTCTCAACGGGGCCCTACAATGGGCAGTTCTTC	CASSQVSTGPYNGQFF
14	many	TRBV7-2	NA	TRBJ2-1	TGTGCCAGCACTGCCTGGCCCCCCTCAGATGAGCAGTTCTTC	CASTAWPPSDEQFF
13	many	TRBV7-9	TRBD1	TRBJ1-1	TGTGCCAGCAGTACGGACAGGTACACTGAAGCTTTCTTT	CASSTDRYTEAFF
14	many	TRBV11-2	TRBD1	TRBJ2-3	TGTGCCAGCAGCCCCCGGACAGGGAGAGATACGCAGTATTTT	CASSPRTGRDTQYF
14	many	TRBV4-1	NA	TRBJ1-5	TGCGCCAGCAGCCAAGCAGGGGGCAATCAGCCCCAGCATTTT	CASSQAGGNQPQHF
11	many	TRBV20-1	NA	TRBJ1-2	TGCAGTGCTAGGCCTCAGCAGGGCTACACCTTC	CSARPQQGYTF
14	many	TRBV6-5	NA	TRBJ1-1	TGTGCCAGCAGTTACGCCGGGGAGAACACTGAAGCTTTCTTT	CASSYAGENTEAFF
16	NA	TRBV7-6	TRBD2	TRBJ2-5	TGTGCCAGCAGCTTACTGACTAGCGGGGTCCAGGAGACCCAGTACTTC	CASSLLTSGVQETQYF
14	many	TRBV5-6	NA	TRBJ2-7	TGTGCCAGCAGCTTCGCGACAGTGACCTACGAGCAGTACTTC	CASSFATVTYEQYF
13	many	TRBV20-1	NA	TRBJ2-5	TGCAGTGCCTCCGGGACCATCCAAGAGACCCAGTACTTC	CSASGTIQETQYF
13	many	TRBV7-2	NA	TRBJ1-1	TGTGCCAGCAGCCCCCTCGGCGGCACTGAAGCTTTCTTT	CASSPLGGTEAFF
12	many	TRBV24-1	NA	TRBJ1-1	TGTGCCACCAGTGACGAGAGGGACAAAGCTTTCTTT	CATSDERDKAFF
16	many	TRBV7-9	NA	TRBJ2-3	TGTGCCAGCAGCTTAGTAGGTAGAGGGTTCACAGATACGCAGTATTTT	CASSLVGRGFTDTQYF
16	many	TRBV20-1	TRBD1	TRBJ2-6	TGCAGTGCTACCAAAAGGGGGCTGCGGGGGGCCAACGTCCTGACTTTC	CSATKRGLRGANVLTF
12	many	TRBV5-6	NA	TRBJ1-1	TGTGCCAGCAGGGGGTGGGGGACTGAAGCTTTCTTT	CASRGWGTEAFF
15	many	TRBV12-5	NA	TRBJ1-5	TGTGCTAGTGCTACCCAGGGCAGATCCAATCAGCCCCAGCATTTT	CASATQGRSNQPQHF
12	many	TRBV20-1	NA	TRBJ1-1	TGCGGGACTCGGGGACTAGGGACTGAAGCTTTCTTT	CGTRGLGTEAFF
14	many	TRBV27	TRBD1	TRBJ2-7	TGTGCCAGCAGTTTTAACACAGGGGCCTACGAGCAGTACTTC	CASSFNTGAYEQYF
12	few	TRBV30	NA	TRBJ1-2	TGTGCCTGGAGTAGGACACTCTATGGCTACACCTTC	CAWSRTLYGYTF